Sequencing of this T cell receptor beta chain was carried out in a study of graft-versus-host responses after intestinal transplantation. Data came from immunoSEQ multiplex PCR; TCRdb stores just in-frame clones and leaves some out. The table includes 15,000 to 20,000 clones, about a third detected once. The CDR3 totals 13 residues. The germline V gene has CDR1 MNHEY and CDR2 SVGAGI. Trimming shortened V by 5 bases and J by 1 base, and 8 bases separated the two germline ends. The specimen was alloreactive CD4+ T cells from a mixed lymphocyte reaction culture, collected before transplantation. Subset of the sample: CFSE-low proliferating T cells sorted from approximately 6-day pre-transplant mixed lymphocyte reaction (GvH or HvG direction). This TCR was recovered from a human patient who was an organ donor for intestinal transplantation. The V gene is TRBV6-5, the J gene TRBJ1-1; D uncertain. CDR3: CASSLTGNTEAFF. The CDR3 nucleotides read TGTGCCAGCAGTCTGACGGGGAACACTGAAGCTTTCTTT.